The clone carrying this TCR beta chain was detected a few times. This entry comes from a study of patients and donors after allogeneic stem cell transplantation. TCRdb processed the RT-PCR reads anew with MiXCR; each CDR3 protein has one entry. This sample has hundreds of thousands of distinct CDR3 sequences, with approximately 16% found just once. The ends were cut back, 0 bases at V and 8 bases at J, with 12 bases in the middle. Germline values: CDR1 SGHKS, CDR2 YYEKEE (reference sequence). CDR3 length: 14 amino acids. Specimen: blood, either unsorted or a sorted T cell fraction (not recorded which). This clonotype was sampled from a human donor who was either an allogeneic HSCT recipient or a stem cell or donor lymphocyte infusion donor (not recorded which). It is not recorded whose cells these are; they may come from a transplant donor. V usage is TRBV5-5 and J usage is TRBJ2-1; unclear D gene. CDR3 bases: TGTGCCAGCAGCTTGGGACTCCAAAATTATGAGCAGTTCTTC. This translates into CASSLGLQNYEQFF.